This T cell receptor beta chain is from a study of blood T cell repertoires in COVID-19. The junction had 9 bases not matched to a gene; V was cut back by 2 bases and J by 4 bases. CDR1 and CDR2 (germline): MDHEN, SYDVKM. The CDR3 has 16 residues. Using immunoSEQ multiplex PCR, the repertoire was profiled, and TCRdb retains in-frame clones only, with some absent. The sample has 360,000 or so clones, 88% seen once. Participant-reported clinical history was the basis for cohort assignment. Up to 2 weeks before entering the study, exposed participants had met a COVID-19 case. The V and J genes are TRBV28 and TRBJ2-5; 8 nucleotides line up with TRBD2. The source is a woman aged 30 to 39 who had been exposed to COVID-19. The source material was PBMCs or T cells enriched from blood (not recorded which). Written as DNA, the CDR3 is TGTGCCAGCAGTTTAACGGGAGGGCCCCCAACAGAGACCCAGTACTTC. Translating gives CASSLTGGPPTETQYF.